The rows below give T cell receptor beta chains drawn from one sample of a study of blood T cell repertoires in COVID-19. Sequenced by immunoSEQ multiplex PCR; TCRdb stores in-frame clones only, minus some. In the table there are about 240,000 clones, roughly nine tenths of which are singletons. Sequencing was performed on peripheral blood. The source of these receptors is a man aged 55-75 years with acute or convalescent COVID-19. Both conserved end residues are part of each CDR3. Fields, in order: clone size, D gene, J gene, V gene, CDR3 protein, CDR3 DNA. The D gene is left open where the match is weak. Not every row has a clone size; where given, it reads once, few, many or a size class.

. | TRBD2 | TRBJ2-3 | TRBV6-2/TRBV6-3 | CASTPLSGGPADTQYF | TGTGCCAGCACCCCACTATCGGGAGGGCCCGCAGATACGCAGTATTTT
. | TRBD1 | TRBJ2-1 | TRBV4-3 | CASSQEDRVNEQFF | TGCGCCAGCAGCCAAGAGGACAGGGTTAATGAGCAGTTCTTC
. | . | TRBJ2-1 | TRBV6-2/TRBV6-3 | CASSYGRANEQFF | TGTGCCAGCAGTTACGGCAGGGCTAATGAGCAGTTCTTC
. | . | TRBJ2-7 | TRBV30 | CAWTLDRYYEQYF | TGTGCCTGGACCTTGGACAGATACTACGAGCAGTACTTC
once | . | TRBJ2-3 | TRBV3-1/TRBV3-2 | CASSQDAGSTDTQYF | TGTGCCAGCAGCCAAGACGCCGGGAGCACAGATACGCAGTATTTT
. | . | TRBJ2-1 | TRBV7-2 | CASSLSASYNEQFF | TGTGCCAGCAGCTTAAGTGCGTCCTACAATGAGCAGTTCTTC
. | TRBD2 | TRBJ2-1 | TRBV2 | CASSVDSGSYNEQFF | TGTGCCAGCAGTGTTGATAGCGGGAGTTACAATGAGCAGTTCTTC
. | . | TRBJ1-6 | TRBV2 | CASSLSRPRGNSPLHF | TGTGCCAGCAGTCTGTCCCGGCCCCGAGGGAATTCACCCCTCCACTTT
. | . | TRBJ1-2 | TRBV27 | CASILIPARQGKDGYTF | TGTGCCAGCATTCTTATACCCGCCCGGCAGGGGAAAGATGGCTACACCTTC
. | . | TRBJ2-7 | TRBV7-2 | CASSLGGPIYEQYF | TGTGCCAGCAGCTTAGGAGGCCCGATCTACGAGCAGTACTTC
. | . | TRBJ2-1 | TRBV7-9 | CASSLGMLAHEQFF | TGTGCCAGCAGCTTAGGTATGCTAGCGCATGAGCAGTTCTTC
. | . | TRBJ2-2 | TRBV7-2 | CASSLDRGGELFF | TGTGCCAGCAGCTTAGATCGAGGAGGGGAGCTGTTTTTT
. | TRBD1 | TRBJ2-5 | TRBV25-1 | CASRSNRGQETQYF | TGTGCCAGCAGGAGTAACAGGGGGCAAGAGACCCAGTACTTC
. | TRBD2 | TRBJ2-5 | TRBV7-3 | CASSPGLAQETQYF | TGTGCCAGCAGCCCGGGACTAGCTCAAGAGACCCAGTACTTC
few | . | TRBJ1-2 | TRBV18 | CASSPPAGRNYGYTF | TGTGCCAGCTCACCTCCCGCGGGGCGCAACTATGGCTACACCTTC
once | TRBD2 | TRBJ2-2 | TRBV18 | CASSPVRGRNTGELFF | TGTGCCAGCTCACCGGTGCGCGGGAGGAACACCGGGGAGCTGTTTTTT